Described below is a single T cell receptor (beta chain) sequence and its context. Antigen unknown. ViraFEST assay sequencing came after antigen-specific CD4+ T cells were expanded with viral peptide pools. Subsequent to less than twelve days of culture, CD4+ T cells were isolated. Vaccine recipients, nucleocapsid antibody negative, had no prior SARS-CoV-2 infection. Sequencing used immunoSEQ multiplex PCR; TCRdb keeps in-frame clones, though not all of them. Of about 73,000 clones listed, 65% to 75% are singletons. The sample is drawn from a study of vaccination effects on CD4 cells after COVID-19. V gave up 4 bases and J gave up 4 bases, with 7 bases separating them. Germline V gene sequence: CDR1 SNHLY, CDR2 FYNNEI. The CDR3 totals 13 residues.

This specimen consisted of CD4+ T cells from PBMCs cultured with HCoV-NL63 spike peptides, obtained before COVID-19 vaccination. This TCR came from a human donor who received a COVID-19 vaccine. The V and J genes are TRBV2 and TRBJ1-4; maybe TRBD1 (5 bases). The CDR3: CASSAQGNEKLFF. CDR3 DNA sequence: TGTGCCAGCAGTGCTCAGGGTAATGAAAAACTGTTTTTT.